This is a list of T cell receptor beta chains from one sample in a study of shared clonotypes between healthy human individuals. Measured with immunoSEQ multiplex PCR; TCRdb has only the in-frame clones, and not every one. The sample lists approximately 530,000 clones; roughly 95% were seen once. Material for sequencing was naive CD4+ T cells sorted from blood. The receptors here all came from a woman in her 30s in good health. Each CDR3 is given with its conserved first and last residue. Fields, in order: clone size, D gene, J gene, V gene, CDR3 protein, CDR3 DNA. D genes are given only for firm matches. Not every row has a clone size; where given, it reads once, few, many or a size class.

>once|.|TRBJ2-1|TRBV2
CASSAELTHEQFF
TGTGCCAGCAGTGCCGAGCTTACGCATGAGCAGTTCTTC
>.|.|TRBJ2-5|TRBV6-6
CASSYQDSQETQYF
TGTGCCAGCAGTTACCAAGACAGCCAAGAGACCCAGTACTTC
>.|.|TRBJ1-3|TRBV18
CASSDTDSDGNTIYF
TGTGCCAGCTCAGATACGGACAGTGACGGAAACACCATATATTTT
>.|.|TRBJ2-7|TRBV19
CASSTQGAGVHEQYF
TGTGCCAGTAGTACTCAAGGGGCAGGGGTCCACGAGCAGTACTTC
>.|.|TRBJ1-2|TRBV20-1
CSAQRHHGYTF
TGCAGTGCCCAAAGACACCATGGCTACACCTTC
>.|.|TRBJ2-1|TRBV5-8
CASSLGRQPYNEQFF
TGTGCCAGCAGCTTGGGGCGCCAGCCCTACAATGAGCAGTTCTTC
>.|.|TRBJ2-3|TRBV18
CASSPRGADTQYF
TGTGCCAGCTCACCCAGGGGAGCAGATACGCAGTATTTT
>once|.|TRBJ1-5|TRBV10-3
CAISPGTRDQPQHF
TGTGCCATCAGTCCCGGTACCCGAGATCAGCCCCAGCATTTT
>.|.|TRBJ2-7|TRBV2
CASTDLGYEQYF
TGTGCCAGCACCGACCTGGGATACGAGCAGTACTTC
>.|TRBD2|TRBJ2-7|TRBV27
CASSGLAGPYEQYF
TGTGCCAGCAGCGGACTAGCGGGACCTTACGAGCAGTACTTC
>.|.|TRBJ1-1|TRBV19
CASSITGTLGTEAFF
TGTGCCAGTAGTATCACCGGGACCCTAGGCACTGAAGCTTTCTTT
>once|TRBD1|TRBJ2-2|TRBV2
CASSEALRTGAGELFF
TGTGCCAGCAGTGAAGCGCTTCGGACAGGGGCCGGGGAGCTGTTTTTT
>.|TRBD1|TRBJ2-7|TRBV7-6
CASSEGQLSYEQYF
TGTGCCAGCAGCGAGGGACAGTTATCCTACGAGCAGTACTTC
>.|.|TRBJ2-7|TRBV30
CAWNSPGSAISYEQYF
TGTGCCTGGAATTCTCCCGGGAGCGCAATCTCCTACGAGCAGTACTTC
>.|.|TRBJ2-7|TRBV2
CASNSDSSYEQYF
TGTGCCAGCAATTCGGACAGTTCCTACGAGCAGTACTTC
>.|.|TRBJ2-3|TRBV19
CASSTRDTQYF
TGTGCCAGTAGTACTAGAGATACGCAGTATTTT
>.|.|TRBJ1-2|TRBV19
CASRDSASNYGYTF
TGTGCCAGTAGGGACAGCGCCTCTAACTATGGCTACACCTTC
>.|TRBD2|TRBJ2-7|TRBV11-1
CASSYRGDGYEQYF
TGTGCCAGCAGCTATCGGGGGGATGGCTACGAGCAGTACTTC
>.|TRBD1|TRBJ2-1|TRBV5-4
CASSPTGGVTNEQFF
TGTGCCAGCAGCCCGACAGGGGGAGTAACCAATGAGCAGTTCTTC
>.|TRBD2|TRBJ2-1|TRBV10-1
CASSEGTSGRRGDEQFF
TGCGCCAGCAGTGAGGGGACTAGCGGGAGACGGGGAGATGAGCAGTTCTTC
>.|TRBD1|TRBJ1-2|TRBV10-3
CATSDRGANYGYTF
TGTGCCACTTCAGACAGGGGAGCTAACTATGGCTACACCTTC
>.|.|TRBJ2-7|TRBV18
CASSPGGASYEQYF
TGTGCCAGCTCACCAGGAGGGGCCTCCTACGAGCAGTACTTC
>.|.|TRBJ1-1|TRBV2
CATRRGSAFF
TGTGCCACCCGAAGGGGTTCAGCTTTCTTT
>.|.|TRBJ1-1|TRBV20-1
CRYSLNTEAFF
TGCAGATACAGCTTGAACACTGAAGCTTTCTTT
>.|.|TRBJ2-7|TRBV10-2
CASNRISSSYEQYF
TGCGCCAGCAACAGGATTTCCAGCTCCTACGAGCAGTACTTC
>.|.|TRBJ2-2|TRBV5-1
CASSPYGGRTPVGELFF
TGCGCCAGCAGCCCGTACGGGGGGCGGACCCCCGTCGGGGAGCTGTTTTTT
>once|TRBD2|TRBJ2-1|TRBV2
CASSEALRLAGDNEQFF
TGTGCCAGCAGTGAAGCGCTCAGACTAGCAGGAGACAATGAGCAGTTCTTC
>.|.|TRBJ1-1|TRBV30
CAWRQTRNTEAFF
TGTGCCTGGAGACAGACGAGGAACACTGAAGCTTTCTTT
>.|TRBD2|TRBJ2-3|TRBV18
CASSLGTSGSDTQYF
TGTGCCAGCTCACTGGGGACTAGCGGGAGTGATACGCAGTATTTT
>.|.|TRBJ1-1|TRBV18
CASSPTEMNTEAFF
TGTGCCAGCTCACCAACAGAAATGAACACTGAAGCTTTCTTT
>.|TRBD1|TRBJ2-5|TRBV5-5
CASSRDRLLETQYF
TGTGCCAGCAGCCGGGACAGGTTGCTTGAGACCCAGTACTTC
>.|TRBD2|TRBJ2-3|TRBV7-3
CASSLSGLESTDTQYF
TGTGCCAGCAGCTTAAGCGGACTAGAGAGCACAGATACGCAGTATTTT
>.|.|TRBJ1-1|TRBV6-5
CASSTGRVNTEAFF
TGTGCCAGCAGTACCGGACGGGTGAACACTGAAGCTTTCTTT
>.|.|TRBJ1-2|TRBV2
CASKSGRSDGYTF
TGTGCCAGCAAGTCGGGGCGATCGGATGGCTACACCTTC
>.|.|TRBJ2-1|TRBV4-2
CASSQDMADYNEQFF
TGTGCCAGCAGCCAAGATATGGCGGACTACAATGAGCAGTTCTTC
>.|TRBD2|TRBJ2-6|TRBV28
CASSPGLAGVTLSGANVLTF
TGTGCCAGCAGTCCTGGACTAGCGGGAGTTACCCTCTCTGGGGCCAACGTCCTGACTTTC
>once|.|TRBJ2-7|TRBV29-1
CSVEGPGQYEQYF
TGCAGCGTTGAAGGCCCGGGACAATACGAGCAGTACTTC
>.|.|TRBJ1-1|TRBV19
CASSIGVMNTEAFF
TGTGCCAGTAGTATAGGAGTCATGAACACTGAAGCTTTCTTT
>.|.|TRBJ2-5|TRBV10-3
CATNFGVVETQYF
TGTGCCACCAACTTCGGTGTTGTTGAGACCCAGTACTTC
>.|TRBD2|TRBJ2-7|TRBV28
CASSADPRTSGSINF
TGTGCCAGCAGTGCCGATCCCCGGACTAGCGGGAGCATAAACTTC
>.|.|TRBJ1-5|TRBV18
CASSPRQGNQPQHF
TGTGCCAGCTCACCCAGACAGGGCAATCAGCCCCAGCATTTT
>.|TRBD2|TRBJ2-7|TRBV19
CASSITSGLYEQYF
TGTGCCAGTAGTATAACTAGCGGCCTCTACGAGCAGTACTTC
>.|.|TRBJ1-1|TRBV5-4
CASSAPSNTEAFF
TGTGCCAGCAGCGCGCCGTCGAACACTGAAGCTTTCTTT
>.|TRBD2|TRBJ2-7|TRBV11-2
CASTSGLAVYEQYF
TGTGCCAGCACCTCGGGACTAGCGGTATACGAGCAGTACTTC